This T cell receptor (beta chain) was captured in a study of brain metastases from non-small cell lung cancer. V was clipped by 2 bases and J by 7 bases, with 9 bases between them. The V gene's germline CDR1 is KGHSH and CDR2 LQKENI. The CDR3 is made up of 13 amino acids. TCRdb's table, derived via immunoSEQ multiplex PCR, lists solely in-frame clones and lacks some. The sample has roughly 2,500 clones; around 82% are singletons. The sequence was obtained from a donor aged 40 or over with non-small cell lung cancer. The sample taken for sequencing was tumor-adjacent normal tissue. The rearrangement links TRBV18 to TRBJ2-1; tentatively, D is TRBD2 (5 bases). The DNA for the CDR3 is TGTGCCAGCTCACCAGAGGGTGGGAATGAGCAGTTCTTC. Residues: CASSPEGGNEQFF.